Described below is a single T cell receptor (beta chain) sequence and its context. No antigen is known for it. The data stem from a study of T cell repertoires in cytomegalovirus infection. Study details: CMV infection together with matching HLA type was indicated by public TCR beta signatures. The study's findings and limits: The study found HLA-C-restricted CMV-specific TCR beta clonotypes dominating the ex vivo response. There were carriers of CMV plus the relevant HLA, and cumulative public TCR beta family frequency identified them.

TCRdb used MiXCR to reprocess the reads, holding one entry per CDR3 protein. The repertoire includes 290,000 or so distinct CDR3 sequences, roughly 9.3% of them detected once, and about 2.3% sits in the top ten. Trimming took off 4 bases at V and 3 bases at J, with 9 bases between the two ends. The CDR3 has 13 amino acids. The germline V gene encodes CDR1 MNHEY and CDR2 SVGEGT. This clonotype was sampled from a human donor in good health (CMV status not recorded). Some clones in this sample may be carry-over from other donors' samples. The source material was PBMCs. The chain links TRBV6-2 or TRBV6-3 to TRBJ1-1; possible D gene TRBD1, 6 bases. The CDR3 nucleotides are TGTGCCAGCAGTTGGGGGGGCCACACTGAAGCTTTCTTT. Its translation: CASSWGGHTEAFF.